Listed below are T cell receptor beta chains from one sample, sequenced in a study of tumor-infiltrating lymphocytes in primary liver carcinoma. TCRdb independently ran MiXCR on the multiplex PCR reads; one entry per CDR3 protein. The sample gives about 99,000 distinct CDR3 sequences, 55% to 75% of which show up once; 9% to 10% is in the top ten. Sequencing input: liver tumor tissue from sampling region 5. Receptor source: a woman in her fifties or sixties with primary liver carcinoma and hepatitis B virus infection. CDR3s include the opening cysteine and the closing phenylalanine or tryptophan. Fields, in order: D gene, clone size, J gene, V gene, CDR3 DNA, CDR3 protein. D genes are given only for firm matches. Only part of the rows carry a size: once, few, many, or a class if the clone is expanded.

TRBD2,.,TRBJ2-3,TRBV5-1,TGCGCCAGCAGCTTATCCGGGACTAGCATTTCGCAGTATTTT,CASSLSGTSISQYF
.,few,TRBJ1-2,TRBV29-1,TGCGGCGTCGCACGGGGGTCCGGCTACACCTTC,CGVARGSGYTF
.,.,TRBJ1-2,TRBV6-5,TGTGCCAGCAACTTTATCGCTGGGACGAACTATGGCTACGCCTTC,CASNFIAGTNYGYAF
TRBD1,.,TRBJ1-1,TRBV11-2,TGTGCCAGGAGCTTAGGACAGGAGACGGGTGAAGCTTTCTTT,CARSLGQETGEAFF
TRBD1,large,TRBJ2-1,TRBV29-1,TGCAGCGGGAGGACAGGGCGACCCTACAATGAGCAGTTCTTC,CSGRTGRPYNEQFF
.,many,TRBJ1-3,TRBV6-2/TRBV6-3,TGTGCCAGCAGTTACCCCGGGCAGAGGTCTGGAAACACCATATATTTT,CASSYPGQRSGNTIYF
.,.,TRBJ1-2,TRBV5-4,TGTCCCAGCAGTTTGGAACGGGGAGGAGGCTACACCTTC,CPSSLERGGGYTF
TRBD1,.,TRBJ1-5,TRBV4-1,TGCGCCGGTAGCCCTCGACAGGGAGTAACCCTTAATCACCCCCAGCATTTT,CAGSPRQGVTLNHPQHF
.,.,TRBJ2-1,TRBV21-1,TGTGCCAGCAGCTTTGGGTATAAGAGGGTAGCGGGAGGGCCCTGGGATGAGCAGTTCTTC,CASSFGYKRVAGGPWDEQFF
.,.,TRBJ2-6,TRBV11-2,TGTACCAGGAGTCCCCCCTCTGGGGCCAACGTCCTGACTTTC,CTRSPPSGANVLTF
.,.,TRBJ2-1,TRBV4-1,TGTGCCAGCAGCCATGATTACAGTAATGAGCAGTTCTTC,CASSHDYSNEQFF
.,.,TRBJ1-1,TRBV28,TGTGCCAGCAGTAAGGACCACACTGAAACTTTCTTT,CASSKDHTETFF
TRBD1,.,TRBJ2-2,TRBV11-2,TGTACTAGCAGCCCCTCGACAGGGGGGGCCGGGGAGCTGTTTTTT,CTSSPSTGGAGELFF
TRBD1,many,TRBJ1-2,TRBV6-5,TGTGCCAGCAGCGTAAGACAGGGGCGGTATGGCTACACCTTC,CASSVRQGRYGYTF
.,.,TRBJ1-2,TRBV4-2,TGTGCCAACCGCAGGGACATTAGCGCTAACTATGGCTACACCTTC,CANRRDISANYGYTF
.,.,TRBJ2-3,TRBV11-2,TGTGCCAGCAACTTAGTCGGTGCAGGTCTAAGCACGGATACGCAGTATTTT,CASNLVGAGLSTDTQYF